This T cell receptor (beta chain) was identified in a study of cytomegalovirus exposure and HLA in healthy donors. PCR primers comprised 60 Vbeta and 13 Jbeta primers. Only in-frame clones appear in the TCRdb table, and some are missing; sequencing was by immunoSEQ multiplex PCR. The sample contains around 120,000 clones, around 80% of which appear only once. The CDR3 spans 17 residues. Germline values: CDR1 SGDLS, CDR2 YYNGEE. V was clipped by 3 bases and J by 6 bases, with 24 bases between them. V and J are TRBV9 and TRBJ1-1, with no clear D. The source material was PBMCs. The receptor comes from a man aged 30 to 39 in good health and CMV-seronegative. Written as DNA, the CDR3 is TGTGCCAGCAGCGCCAGTAGTAAGGCAAGACATGTGTCTGAAGCTTTCTTT. Its translation: CASSASSKARHVSEAFF.